This passage covers 23 T cell receptor beta chains from one sample sequenced in a study of blood T cell repertoires in COVID-19. This table comes from immunoSEQ multiplex PCR, and its TCRdb copy is limited to in-frame clones, with some not included. The sample carries around 230,000 clones, around 88% recorded once. The sequencing input was PBMCs or T cells enriched from blood (not recorded which). The receptors derive from a woman in her 40s with acute COVID-19.

The rearrangement uses TRBV5-1 and TRBJ2-3; D perhaps matches TRBD2 (6 bases). Deletions cut 7 bases from V and 6 bases from J, with 18 bases between. Germline loops: CDR1 SGHRS, CDR2 YFSETQ. This CDR3 comprises 14 residues. CDR3 in amino acids: CASGWREKGDTQYF. The CDR3 region has the DNA TGCGCCAGCGGTTGGCGGGAAAAAGGGGATACGCAGTATTTT.

This clone was seen more than once but under ten times. The J gene is TRBJ2-5, the V gene TRBV10-3, with 8 bases that match TRBD1. V lost 0 bases and J lost 5; bases outside the gene matches: 5. The CDR3 length is 15 residues. Germline V CDR1 and CDR2: ENHRY, SYGVKD. The CDR3 here is CAISESRQGQETQYF. As DNA, the CDR3 is TGTGCCATCAGTGAGTCACGACAGGGGCAGGAGACCCAGTACTTC.

This chain joins TRBV5-1 and TRBJ2-1; 8 bases match TRBD2. Germline CDR1 SGHRS, CDR2 YFSETQ. V gave up 10 bases and J gave up 2 bases; unmatched junction bases: 8. This CDR3 contains 14 residues. The CDR3 DNA reads as TGCGCCTCACGGGAGGGGCTTGCCTACAATGAGCAGTTCTTC. Its protein is CASREGLAYNEQFF.

V is TRBV7-8 and J is TRBJ1-2; TRBD1 matches 7 bases. This CDR3 is built from 16 residues. With 5 bases clipped from V and 0 bases from J, the junction kept 9 bases outside the gene matches. Germline CDR1 is SGHVS and CDR2 is FQNEAQ. CDR3 loop: CASSPDEGAPNYGYTF. As DNA, the CDR3 is TGTGCCAGCAGCCCGGACGAGGGGGCTCCTAACTATGGCTACACCTTC.

V gene TRBV5-4 combines with J gene TRBJ2-7; 8 nucleotides align to TRBD1. The junction had 20 bases not matched to a gene; V was cut back by 4 bases and J by 11 bases. The V gene's germline CDR1 is SGHNT and CDR2 YYREEE (reference sequence). The CDR3 sequence is 16 residues long. CDR3 coding DNA: TGTGCCAGCAGCCATGGTAAGACAGGGGCACTAAGTTCGGAGTACTTC. Its translation is CASSHGKTGALSSEYF.

J is TRBJ1-6 and V is TRBV6-5; 9 nucleotides match TRBD1. The CDR3 is 14 amino acids. Germline loops: CDR1 MNHEY, CDR2 SVGAGI. The V and J ends lost 2 bases and 12 bases, in that order; junction bases with no gene match: 5. CDR3 DNA: TGTGCCAGCAGTTACGGGACAGGGTTCAGACCCCTCCACTTT. Translation: CASSYGTGFRPLHF.

This clone showed up just once. The chain combines TRBV4-2 with TRBJ2-2; a weak D match, TRBD2 (5 bases). The length of the CDR3 is 16 residues. The germline CDR1 and CDR2 sequences are LGHNA and YNFKEQ. V was clipped by 0 bases and J by 5 bases, with 13 bases between them. Here the CDR3 reads CASSQDPGVGTGELFF. CDR3 in DNA: TGTGCCAGCAGCCAAGATCCCGGGGTAGGGACCGGGGAGCTGTTTTTT.

The chain is built from TRBV28 and TRBJ2-3; possibly TRBD1 for D (6 bases). Trimming cost V 3 bases and J 2 bases, with 9 bases left between them. The CDR3 is made up of 14 amino acids. The V gene's germline CDR1 is MDHEN and CDR2 SYDVKM. The CDR3 sequence: CASSLDSTTDTQYF. The CDR3 DNA reads as TGTGCCAGCAGTTTGGACAGCACCACAGATACGCAGTATTTT.

The chain combines TRBV4-1 with TRBJ1-1; TRBD1 aligns across 8 bases. The CDR3 runs 17 residues. The trim removed 0 bases at V and 0 bases at J, leaving 6 bases unmatched. Germline-derived CDR1 and CDR2 are MGHRA and YSYEKL. As DNA, the CDR3 is TGCGCCAGCAGCCAAGATGCAGGGGGCGGACTGAACACTGAAGCTTTCTTT. It is translated as CASSQDAGGGLNTEAFF.

The chain combines TRBV7-9 with TRBJ2-1, with TRBD2 matching over 10 bases. With 5 bases clipped from V and 0 bases from J, the junction kept 7 bases outside the gene matches. This CDR3 region has 17 residues. CDR1 is SEHNR, CDR2 FQNEAQ, per germline (reference sequence). The CDR3 loop is CASSRGLAVSSYNEQFF. The CDR3 nucleotides are TGTGCCAGCAGCCGCGGACTAGCGGTTAGCTCCTACAATGAGCAGTTCTTC.

This chain joins TRBV5-8 and TRBJ1-2; D is perhaps TRBD1 (5 bases). The CDR3 is 14 amino acids. Trimming removed 2 bases at V and 3 bases at J, with 11 bases between. Germline loops: CDR1 SGHTS, CDR2 YDEGEE. The CDR3 sequence: CASSFLGGDYGYTF. CDR3 sequence (DNA): TGTGCCAGCAGCTTTCTTGGGGGGGACTATGGCTACACCTTC.

The chain employs TRBV19 and TRBJ2-5; D is perhaps TRBD2 (6 bases). From germline, CDR1 is LNHDA and CDR2 SQIVND (reference sequence). The CDR3 extends over 13 amino acids. The V end lost 9 bases, the J end lost 7 bases, and 18 bases lay between the germline ends. The CDR3 DNA follows: TGTGCCAGCTGTAAAGGGGTGGGAGGGACCCAGTACTTC. Translation: CASCKGVGGTQYF.

The chain joins TRBV7-9 to TRBJ1-2; 10 bases match TRBD1. From germline, CDR1 is SEHNR and CDR2 FQNEAQ (reference sequence). This CDR3 has 14 residues. V trimming: 0 bases; J trimming: 8 bases; junction bases outside the gene matches: 3. CDR3 DNA: TGTGCCAGCAGCTTAGCGGGACAGGGGAACGGCTACACCTTC. This gives the protein CASSLAGQGNGYTF. The full variable domain, its missing parts supplied by reference TRBV7-9 and TRBJ1-2, is DTGVSQNPRHKITKRGQNVTFRCDPISEHNRLYWYRQTLGQGPEFLTYFQNEAQLEKSRLLSDRFSAERPKGSFSTLEIQRTEQGDSAMYLCASSLAGQGNGYTFGSGTRLTVV.

The chain carries TRBV11-2 and TRBJ2-3; TRBD2 aligns across 9 bases. The germline gives CDR1 SGHAT, CDR2 FQNNGV. J was trimmed by 4 bases and V by 1 base; bases with no gene match: 3. The CDR3 has 15 residues. CDR3 coding DNA: TGTGCCAGCAGCTTAGTAGCGGGAGCGGCAGATACGCAGTATTTT. Encoded protein: CASSLVAGAADTQYF. Looking up the rest from reference TRBV11-2 and TRBJ2-3 gives the full variable domain: EAGVAQSPRYKIIEKRQSVAFWCNPISGHATLYWYQQILGQGPKLLIQFQNNGVVDDSQLPKDRFSAERLKGVDSTLKIQPAKLEDSAVYLCASSLVAGAADTQYFGPGTRLTVL.

This clone was detected ten times or more. This chain joins TRBV4-2 and TRBJ2-4; TRBD2 is a possible D gene (5 bases). CDR1 and CDR2 from the germline V gene are LGHNA and YNFKEQ. The CDR3 spans 13 residues. The ends were cut back, 3 bases at V and 5 bases at J, with 8 bases in the middle. The CDR3 spells CASSQPEENIQYF. CDR3 bases: TGTGCCAGCAGCCAGCCGGAGGAAAACATTCAGTACTTC.

Points on this clone: Other DNA sequences in this sample translate to the same CDR3. The V call is TRBV12-5, the J call TRBJ2-3, with 7 bases matching TRBD1. V lost 5 bases and J lost 4; bases outside the gene matches: 0. This CDR3 spans 12 amino acids. Germline CDR1 is LGHNT and CDR2 is FRNRAP. In nucleotides, the CDR3 is TGTGCTAGTGGTACAGGGGCAGATACGCAGTATTTT. It encodes CASGTGADTQYF.

The genes are TRBV25-1 and TRBJ2-5, with 11 bases that match TRBD1. The CDR3 sequence is 17 residues long. Germline V lookup: CDR1 MGHDK, CDR2 SYGVNS. Germline trimming cut 3 bases from V and 5 bases from J; bases unmatched to any gene: 11. DNA for the CDR3: TGTGCCAGCAGTGATAACCCGGACAGGGGGCGTTCGGAGACCCAGTACTTC. This encodes CASSDNPDRGRSETQYF.

The CDR3 spells CASSLIGGTEAFF. The CDR3, as DNA: TGTGCCAGCAGCTTAATAGGGGGCACTGAAGCTTTCTTT. The chain joins TRBV7-3 to TRBJ1-1, with a tentative D call TRBD1 (6 bases). This CDR3 has 13 amino acids. Trimming stripped 1 base from V and 4 bases from J, with 7 bases between. Germline V gene lookup returns CDR1 SGHTA and CDR2 FQGTGA.

This clone was seen more than once but under ten times. The rearrangement uses TRBV4-1 and TRBJ1-5, with 7 nucleotides matching TRBD1. The germline gives CDR1 MGHRA, CDR2 YSYEKL. The CDR3 contains 16 residues. The junction had 10 bases not matched to a gene; V was cut back by 3 bases and J by 5 bases. The CDR3 DNA follows: TGCGCCAGCAGCCACCACCCTGACAGGGAATATCAGCCCCAGCATTTT. It yields the protein CASSHHPDREYQPQHF.

The rearrangement uses TRBV5-4 and TRBJ2-7; 12 bases map to TRBD2. Germline values: CDR1 SGHNT, CDR2 YYREEE (reference sequence). V dropped 4 bases and J dropped 7; count of bases not matched to a gene: 12. The CDR3 is made up of 16 amino acids. The CDR3 sequence is CASSLGLAGSSGEQYF. DNA for the CDR3: TGTGCCAGCAGCCTGGGACTAGCGGGCTCTTCGGGTGAGCAGTACTTC.

The rearrangement links TRBV19 to TRBJ1-1; D is unclear. The germline CDR1 and CDR2 sequences are LNHDA and SQIVND (reference sequence). Trimming stripped 7 bases from V and 6 bases from J, with 12 bases between. The CDR3 has 12 residues. The DNA for the CDR3 is TGTGCCAGTACTACTCATCGGGCTGAAGCTTTCTTT. This translates into CASTTHRAEAFF.

DNA for the CDR3: TGTGCCAGCAGCCTGACTAGAAGCTCCTACGAGCAGTACTTC. Its translation: CASSLTRSSYEQYF. The chain couples TRBV7-2 to TRBJ2-7; possible D gene TRBD2, 6 bases. The CDR3 loop spans 14 amino acids. The V end was cut by 5 bases, the J end by 0 bases, with 11 bases between. Germline values: CDR1 SGHTA, CDR2 FQGNSA.

This clone was observed a few times. This chain connects TRBV24-1 to TRBJ2-1; 9 positions match TRBD2. This CDR3 comprises 15 residues. J was trimmed by 3 bases and V by 5 bases; bases with no gene match: 4. Per the germline V gene, CDR1 is KGHDR and CDR2 is SFDVKD. The CDR3, as DNA: TGTGCCACCAGTGTAGCTAGCGGGATCTACAATGAGCAGTTCTTC. Protein sequence: CATSVASGIYNEQFF.